This TCR beta chain came from a study of blood T cell repertoires in COVID-19. V lost 5 bases, J lost 6 bases, and 7 bases lay in between. Germline V gene sequence: CDR1 SNHLY, CDR2 FYNNEI. CDR3 length equals 11 residues. Source study methods: Using reference gene primer amplification, nucleated cell counts were estimated. The data were produced by immunoSEQ multiplex PCR, yet TCRdb's version contains in-frame clones alone and is incomplete. That table supplies the V and J calls and clone size; D and trimming were determined from the DNA. This repertoire shows 250,000 to 350,000 clones, about 91% found once; its top ten account for under 15%.

Specimen: peripheral blood. This TCR derives from a woman aged 55-75 years with acute or convalescent COVID-19. V is TRBV2 and J is TRBJ1-2; D is undetermined. The CDR3 DNA follows: TGTGCCAGCAGTCTACGAGATGGCTACACCTTC. The encoded protein is CASSLRDGYTF.